One and the same sample provided the 11 T cell receptor beta chains below, sequenced in a study of spatial heterogeneity in lung cancer. TCRdb re-called the 5' RACE reads through MiXCR, storing one row per CDR3 protein. This table has 7,500 to 8,500 distinct CDR3 sequences, more than 9% appearing once. Notes on the study in general: Tumors with more nonsynonymous mutations had more expanded intratumoral alpha and beta TCRs.

Time point specified: sample taken at primary tumor resection. These TCRs are of unknown antigen specificity. The material sequenced was lung tumor tissue, taken at surgery. These receptors originate from a male donor with early-stage non-small cell lung cancer.

By its share, this clonotype is medium-sized. J is TRBJ2-7 and V is TRBV28; D remains ambiguous. In germline, CDR1 is MDHEN, CDR2 SYDVKM. The CDR3 loop spans 11 amino acids. V was clipped by 3 bases and J by 4 bases, with 4 bases between them. The CDR3 sequence: CASSLKYEQYF. CDR3 nucleotides: TGTGCCAGCAGTTTGAAGTACGAGCAGTACTTC.

This clonotype has at least ten counts. The genes are TRBV5-5 and TRBJ2-2; TRBD1 matches at 7 bases. The CDR3 sequence is 15 residues long. V was pared by 4 bases and J by 3 bases, with 6 bases of the junction left unmatched. Germline V gene lookup returns CDR1 SGHKS and CDR2 YYEKEE (reference sequence). The CDR3 sequence: CASSRDSYYTGELFF. The CDR3 bases are TGTGCCAGCAGCCGGGACAGCTACTACACCGGGGAGCTGTTTTTT.

In this sample, this clonotype is medium-sized. The chain links TRBV4-2 to TRBJ2-5; the D is unclear. The germline gives CDR1 LGHNA, CDR2 YNFKEQ. The CDR3 sequence is 14 residues long. V lost 0 bases and J 5 bases, leaving 10 bases between the germline ends. The CDR3 is CASSQDRAKETQYF. In DNA form, the CDR3 reads TGTGCCAGCAGCCAAGATCGGGCGAAGGAGACCCAGTACTTC.

This clonotype has at least ten counts. V is TRBV11-3 and J is TRBJ1-6; D gene ambiguous. This CDR3 region has 13 residues. The V end lost 2 bases, the J end lost 7 bases, and 6 bases lay between the germline ends. Germline CDR1 SGHNT, CDR2 YENEEA. CDR3 nucleotide sequence: TGTGCCAGCAGCTTAATGTTGAATTCACCCCTCCACTTT. It encodes CASSLMLNSPLHF.

This clonotype is medium-sized (0.01 to 0.1%) in the sample. The rearrangement joins TRBV9 to TRBJ1-2, with D possibly matching TRBD1 (6 bases). Germline CDR1 SGDLS, CDR2 YYNGEE. Trimming cost V 0 bases and J 3 bases, with 12 bases left between them. The CDR3 contains 15 residues. The CDR3 DNA reads TGTGCCAGCAGCGTAGGGGGCCAGGGGTACTATGGCTACACCTTC. Protein sequence: CASSVGGQGYYGYTF.

By share of the sample, this clonotype is medium-sized (0.01 to 0.1%). V is TRBV7-3 and J is TRBJ2-3, with a weak D call TRBD2 (5 bases). This CDR3 spans 13 amino acids. The V end was cut by 5 bases, the J end by 2 bases, with 8 bases between. Per germline, CDR1 SGHTA and CDR2 FQGTGA. Written as DNA, the CDR3 is TGTGCCAGCAGCCCGGACTTCACAGATACGCAGTATTTT. It codes for CASSPDFTDTQYF.

This clonotype was detected ten times or more. The chain is built from TRBV14 and TRBJ2-2; possible D gene TRBD1, 5 bases. The CDR3 has 15 amino acids. Germline values: CDR1 SGHDN, CDR2 FVKESK. V was clipped by 0 bases and J by 4 bases, with 9 bases between them. The CDR3: CASSQEGPGTGELFF. The CDR3 DNA follows: TGTGCCAGCAGCCAAGAGGGGCCGGGCACCGGGGAGCTGTTTTTT.

This clonotype was seen many times. This chain joins TRBV6-5 and TRBJ2-6; D perhaps matches TRBD2 (5 bases). The CDR3 is made up of 14 amino acids. V shed 5 bases and J shed 0 bases, with 5 bases lying between them. Germline CDR1 and CDR2: MNHEY and SVGAGI. CDR3 amino acids: CASSDYSGANVLTF. CDR3 DNA: TGTGCCAGCAGTGACTACTCTGGGGCCAACGTCCTGACTTTC.

This clonotype has a handful of counts. The chain is built from TRBV27 and TRBJ1-1, with D uncertain. Germline V gives CDR1 MNHEY, CDR2 SMNVEV (reference sequence). CDR3 length: 14 amino acids. Between the trimmed V and J ends, which lost 5 bases and 10 bases, there was a span of 20 bases. The CDR3 DNA is TGTGCCAGCAGTCCCACGACCCGAGCGGAGGTAGCTTTCTTT. Amino acids: CASSPTTRAEVAFF.

The chain uses TRBV28 and TRBJ1-1; D call uncertain. Deletions cut 7 bases from V and 4 bases from J, with 10 bases between. There are 12 residues in the CDR3. In germline, CDR1 is MDHEN, CDR2 SYDVKM. The CDR3 DNA reads as TGTGCCAGCACCTCCTTCGCCACTGAAGCTTTCTTT. Translation gives CASTSFATEAFF.

In DNA form, the CDR3 reads TGTGCCAGCAGTTTGTGGGACAGGGGAATCTATAATTCACCCCTCCACTTT. Translation: CASSLWDRGIYNSPLHF. V and J are TRBV12-3 or TRBV12-4 and TRBJ1-6; 10 bases are shared with TRBD1. V lost 3 bases, J lost 3 bases, and 5 bases stayed unmatched. The length of the CDR3 is 17 residues.